The clone carrying this T cell receptor beta chain was seen many times. MiXCR, run by TCRdb on the 5' RACE reads, gives a single entry per CDR3 protein. The sample has roughly 25,000 distinct CDR3 sequences, around 13% seen once. This record comes from a study of spatial heterogeneity in lung cancer. The time point denotes: sample taken at primary tumor resection. The study sequenced unsorted whole RNA from tumor, nontumor lung or frozen PBMC. V lost 7 bases and J 6 bases, leaving 13 bases between the germline ends. Germline-derived CDR1 and CDR2 are MNHEY and SVGAGI. This CDR3 region has 14 residues. The chain uses TRBV6-5 and TRBJ1-6, with D possibly matching TRBD1 (6 bases). The source was PBMCs, collected at surgery. The sequence came from a female donor with early-stage non-small cell lung cancer. The CDR3 spells CASTSGAFNSPLHF. In nucleotides, the CDR3 is TGTGCCAGCACCTCGGGGGCTTTTAATTCACCCCTCCACTTT.